This T cell receptor (beta chain) was sequenced in a study of blood T cells in healthy people across ages. Notes on the study in general: Per million T cells, TCR beta diversity dropped roughly linearly as age increased.

The CDR3 is made up of 13 amino acids. Germline V gene sequence: CDR1 SGHRS, CDR2 YFSETQ. V lost 3 bases and J 10 bases, leaving 14 bases between the germline ends. Alongside a J-beta primer mix, a sample-barcoded 5' primer served in a second PCR lasting about 7 to 12 cycles. Each CDR3 protein is one row after TCRdb ran MiXCR on the 5' RACE reads. The sample consists of fewer than 1,200,000 distinct CDR3 sequences, approximately 26% of them appearing once. With regard to this clonotype: Its antigen is unknown.

The same sample was also used in a study of T cells of mothers and their children.

The rearrangement joins TRBV5-1 to TRBJ2-1; D is unclear. Sequencing used blood. This receptor was identified in a girl aged 2 to 10 in good health. In nucleotides, the CDR3 is TGCGCCAGCAGCTGGGAAGGCCCTGGGGAGCAGTTCTTC. Encoded protein: CASSWEGPGEQFF.